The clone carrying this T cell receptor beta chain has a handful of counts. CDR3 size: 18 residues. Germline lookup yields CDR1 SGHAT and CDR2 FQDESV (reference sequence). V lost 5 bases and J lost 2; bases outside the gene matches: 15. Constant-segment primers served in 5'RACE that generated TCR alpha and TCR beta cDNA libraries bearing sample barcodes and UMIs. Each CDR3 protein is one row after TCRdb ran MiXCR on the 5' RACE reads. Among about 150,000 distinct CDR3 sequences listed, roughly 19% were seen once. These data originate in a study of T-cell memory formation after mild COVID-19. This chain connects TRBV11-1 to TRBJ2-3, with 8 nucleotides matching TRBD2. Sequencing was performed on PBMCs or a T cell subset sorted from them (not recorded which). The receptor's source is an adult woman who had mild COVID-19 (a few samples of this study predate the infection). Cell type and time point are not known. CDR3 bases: TGTGCCAGCAGCGGGACATGGGCGGGAGGCCTAAACACAGATACGCAGTATTTT. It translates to CASSGTWAGGLNTDTQYF.